The present entry profiles one T cell receptor (beta chain) with its context. This sample stems from a study of OX40 agonist ivuxolimab in advanced cancers. Trimming cost V 4 bases and J 6 bases; bases outside gene matches: 8. Per the germline V gene, CDR1 is GTSNPN and CDR2 is SVGIG (reference sequence). The CDR3 sequence is 13 residues long. Clones were sequenced by immunoSEQ multiplex PCR, and TCRdb holds only the in-frame ones, with some missing. This sample carries fewer than 80,000 clones, around 84% of them seen once, and the ten largest clones take about 0.83%. This chain connects TRBV30 to TRBJ2-7; 8 nucleotides align to TRBD1. The TCR originated in an adult with an advanced solid tumor such as melanoma, head and neck, liver or kidney cancer. The input for sequencing was CD4+ or CD8+ T cells sorted from blood, taken in a trial of the OX40 agonist ivuxolimab. The CDR3 DNA sequence: TGTGCCTGGACCCGGACAGGGTTTGGCGAGCAGTACTTC. Protein: CAWTRTGFGEQYF. Full variable domain (rest looked up from reference TRBV30 and TRBJ2-7): SQTIHQWPATLVQPVGSPLSLECTVEGTSNPNLYWYRQAAGRGLQLLFYSVGIGQISSEVPQNLSASRPQDRQFILSSKKLLLSDSGFYLCAWTRTGFGEQYFGPGTRLTVT.